This record looks at one T cell receptor (beta chain) sequence and its context. The record originates from a study of blood T cell repertoires in COVID-19. Participants were aged roughly 18 to 90 years, lived in 25 or so US areas, and enrolled virtually. From germline, CDR1 is ENHRY and CDR2 SYGVKD. The CDR3 consists of 12 residues. Trimming left V 8 bases short and J 8 bases short, with 13 bases between. Measured with immunoSEQ multiplex PCR; TCRdb has only the in-frame clones, and not every one. Of some 200,000 clones listed, around 89% are singletons. The receptor was isolated from a woman younger than 30 who had recovered from COVID-19. This sequence joins TRBV10-3 and TRBJ2-1; D tentatively fits TRBD1 or TRBD2 (6 bases each). Sequencing input: PBMCs or T cells enriched from blood (not recorded which). The CDR3: CAIRGGRDEQFF. CDR3 DNA: TGTGCCATCCGTGGGGGGCGCGATGAGCAGTTCTTC.